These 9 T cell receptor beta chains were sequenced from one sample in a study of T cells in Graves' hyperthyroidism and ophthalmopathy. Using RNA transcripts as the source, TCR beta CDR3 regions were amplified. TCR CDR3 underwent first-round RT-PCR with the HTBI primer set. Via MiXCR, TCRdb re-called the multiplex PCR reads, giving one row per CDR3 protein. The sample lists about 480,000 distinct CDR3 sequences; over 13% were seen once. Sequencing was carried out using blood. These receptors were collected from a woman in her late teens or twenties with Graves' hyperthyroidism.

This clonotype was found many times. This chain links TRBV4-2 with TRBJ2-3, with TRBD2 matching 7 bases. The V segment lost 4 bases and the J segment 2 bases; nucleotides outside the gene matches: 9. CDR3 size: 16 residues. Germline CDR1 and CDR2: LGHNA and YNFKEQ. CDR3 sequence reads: CASSPLKLAVTDTQYF. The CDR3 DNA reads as TGTGCCAGCAGCCCTTTGAAGCTAGCGGTCACAGATACGCAGTATTTT.

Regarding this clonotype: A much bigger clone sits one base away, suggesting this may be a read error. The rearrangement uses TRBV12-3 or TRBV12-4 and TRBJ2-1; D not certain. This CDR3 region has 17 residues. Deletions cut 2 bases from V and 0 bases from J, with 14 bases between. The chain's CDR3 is CASSLILVENSYNEQFF. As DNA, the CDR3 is TGTGCCAGCAGTTTAATTCTAGTGGAGAACTCCTACAATGAGCAGTTCTTC.

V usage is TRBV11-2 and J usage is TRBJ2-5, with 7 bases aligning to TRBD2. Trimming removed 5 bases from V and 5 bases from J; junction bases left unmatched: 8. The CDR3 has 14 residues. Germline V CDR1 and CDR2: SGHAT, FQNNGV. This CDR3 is CASSNSGGRETQYF. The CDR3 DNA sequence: TGTGCCAGCAGCAATTCCGGGGGGAGGGAGACCCAGTACTTC.

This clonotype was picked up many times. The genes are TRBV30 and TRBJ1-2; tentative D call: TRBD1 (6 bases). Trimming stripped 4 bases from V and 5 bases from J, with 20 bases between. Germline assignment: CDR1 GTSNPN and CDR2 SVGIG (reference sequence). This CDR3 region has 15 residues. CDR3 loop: CAWTEGDTRTYGYTF. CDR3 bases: TGTGCCTGGACGGAGGGGGACACCCGAACTTATGGCTACACCTTC.

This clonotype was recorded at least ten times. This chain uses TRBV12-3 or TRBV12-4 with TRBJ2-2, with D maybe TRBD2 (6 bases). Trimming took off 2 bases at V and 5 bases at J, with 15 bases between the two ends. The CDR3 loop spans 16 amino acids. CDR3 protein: CASSLSPASVTGELFF. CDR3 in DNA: TGTGCCAGCAGTTTAAGTCCGGCTAGCGTGACCGGGGAGCTGTTTTTT.

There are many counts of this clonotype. CDR3 protein: CASSVPRDGFKSSGANVLTF. The CDR3 nucleotides read TGTGCCAGCAGCGTGCCCCGGGACGGGTTTAAAAGCTCTGGGGCCAACGTCCTGACTTTC. The chain links TRBV9 to TRBJ2-6; the D call may be TRBD1 or TRBD2 (5 bases each). From germline, CDR1 is SGDLS and CDR2 YYNGEE. This CDR3 is 20 amino acids long. The germline V and J ends were trimmed by 2 bases and 0 bases, with 21 bases remaining between them.

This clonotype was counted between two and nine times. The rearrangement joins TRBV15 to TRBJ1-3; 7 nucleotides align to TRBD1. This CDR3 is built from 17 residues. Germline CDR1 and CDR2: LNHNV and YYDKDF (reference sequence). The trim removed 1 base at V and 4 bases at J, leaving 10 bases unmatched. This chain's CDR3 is CATSRGIQGKLGNTIYF. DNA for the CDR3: TGTGCCACCAGCAGAGGGATACAGGGGAAGCTCGGAAACACCATATATTTT.

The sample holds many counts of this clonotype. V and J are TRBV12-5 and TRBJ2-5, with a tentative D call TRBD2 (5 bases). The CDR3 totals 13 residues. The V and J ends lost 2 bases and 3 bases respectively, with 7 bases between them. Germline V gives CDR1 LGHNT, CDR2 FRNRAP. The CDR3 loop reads CASGLPGKETQYF. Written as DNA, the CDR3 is TGTGCTAGTGGTTTGCCGGGGAAAGAGACCCAGTACTTC.

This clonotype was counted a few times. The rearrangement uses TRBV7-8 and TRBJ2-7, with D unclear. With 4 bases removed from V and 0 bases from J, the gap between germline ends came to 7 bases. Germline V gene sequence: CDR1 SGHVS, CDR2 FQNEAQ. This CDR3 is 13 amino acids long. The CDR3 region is CASSYDRSYEQYF. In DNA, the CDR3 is TGTGCCAGCAGCTACGACCGCTCCTACGAGCAGTACTTC.